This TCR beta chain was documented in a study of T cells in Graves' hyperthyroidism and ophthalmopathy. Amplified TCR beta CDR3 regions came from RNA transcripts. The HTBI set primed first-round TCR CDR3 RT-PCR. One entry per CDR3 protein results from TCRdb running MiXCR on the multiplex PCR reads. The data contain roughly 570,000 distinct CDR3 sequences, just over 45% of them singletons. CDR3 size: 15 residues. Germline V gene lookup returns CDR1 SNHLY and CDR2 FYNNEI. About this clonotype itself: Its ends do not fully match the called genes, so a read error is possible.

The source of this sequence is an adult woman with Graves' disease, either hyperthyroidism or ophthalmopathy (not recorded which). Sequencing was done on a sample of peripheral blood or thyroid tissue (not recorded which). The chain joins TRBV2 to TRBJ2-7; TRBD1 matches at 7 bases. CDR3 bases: TGTGCCAGCAGCCCCCGACAGGGATACACCGGGGAGCTGTACTTC. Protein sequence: CASSPRQGYTGELYF.